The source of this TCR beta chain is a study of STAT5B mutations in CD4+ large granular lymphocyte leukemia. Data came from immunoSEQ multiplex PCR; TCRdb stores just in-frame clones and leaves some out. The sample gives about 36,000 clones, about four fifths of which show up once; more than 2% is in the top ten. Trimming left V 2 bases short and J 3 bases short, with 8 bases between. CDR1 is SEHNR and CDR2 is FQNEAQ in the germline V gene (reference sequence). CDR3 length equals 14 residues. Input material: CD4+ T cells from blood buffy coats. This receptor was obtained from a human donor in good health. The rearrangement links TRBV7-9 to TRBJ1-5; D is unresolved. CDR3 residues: CASSLSWNNQPQHF. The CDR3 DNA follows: TGTGCCAGCAGCTTAAGTTGGAACAATCAGCCCCAGCATTTT.